These T cell receptor beta chains were read from a single sample in a study of blood T cell repertoires in COVID-19. Using immunoSEQ multiplex PCR, the repertoire was profiled, and TCRdb retains in-frame clones only, with some absent. Of 200,000 to 250,000 clones in the sample, around 85% were seen once. Sequencing input: peripheral blood. The receptors stem from a woman aged 25 to 39 who had recovered from COVID-19. Both conserved end residues are part of each CDR3. The D gene is left open where the match is weak. Where a row states a size, it is once, few, many or the class of an expanded clone; other rows omit it.

j_gene	d_gene	v_gene	abundance	CDR3aa	CDR3nt
TRBJ1-2	.	TRBV7-2	.	CASSSWTATVYGYTF	TGTGCCAGCAGCTCCTGGACAGCTACCGTCTATGGCTACACCTTC
TRBJ2-7	TRBD2	TRBV11-2	.	CASSLGGGYEQYF	TGTGCCAGCAGCTTAGGGGGGGGCTACGAGCAGTACTTC
TRBJ2-7	TRBD1	TRBV7-9	.	CASSVRDRGEQYF	TGTGCCAGCAGCGTCCGGGACAGGGGCGAGCAGTACTTC
TRBJ2-7	.	TRBV6-5	.	CASSSGRHNPYEQYF	TGTGCCAGCAGTTCAGGTAGACACAATCCCTACGAGCAGTACTTC
TRBJ1-4	TRBD1	TRBV2	few	CASSEGQSNEKLFF	TGTGCCAGCAGTGAGGGACAGTCTAATGAAAAACTGTTTTTT
TRBJ1-6	.	TRBV7-9	.	CASSRTDSYNSPLHF	TGTGCCAGCAGCAGGACAGACTCCTATAATTCACCCCTCCACTTT
TRBJ1-1	.	TRBV9	.	CASSAYPQENTEAFF	TGTGCCAGCAGCGCTTACCCCCAGGAGAACACTGAAGCTTTCTTT
TRBJ2-7	.	TRBV19	.	CASSQGGTQFRSYEQYF	TGTGCCAGTAGTCAAGGAGGGACTCAGTTTCGATCCTACGAGCAGTACTTC
TRBJ2-2	.	TRBV7-3	.	CASSPTRGRPAGELFF	TGTGCCAGCAGCCCTACGCGGGGCCGTCCCGCCGGGGAGCTGTTTTTT
TRBJ1-4	.	TRBV6-1	.	CASSGYGMSGSEKLFF	TGTGCCAGCAGTGGTTACGGGATGTCGGGGTCTGAAAAACTGTTTTTT
TRBJ1-2	TRBD1	TRBV6-1	.	CASSESIQGYGYTF	TGTGCCAGCAGTGAATCTATACAGGGGTATGGCTACACCTTC
TRBJ1-6	TRBD1	TRBV5-1	.	CASRTGENSPLHF	TGCGCCAGCAGGACAGGGGAAAATTCACCCCTCCACTTT
TRBJ2-5	TRBD1	TRBV18	.	CASSSNAGTGLSETQYF	TGTGCCAGCTCAAGTAATGCCGGGACAGGGCTTTCGGAGACCCAGTACTTC
TRBJ1-1	.	TRBV19	.	CASSIGVSRRDTEAFF	TGTGCCAGTAGTATTGGAGTATCTCGACGAGACACTGAAGCTTTCTTT
TRBJ2-7	.	TRBV12-5	.	CASGLIGAGEQYF	TGTGCTAGTGGTTTGATAGGGGCGGGAGAGCAGTACTTC
TRBJ2-3	.	TRBV29-1	.	CSVLEGVRDTQYF	TGCAGCGTTTTAGAGGGAGTTAGAGATACGCAGTATTTT
TRBJ1-2	TRBD1	TRBV18	.	CASSPGQGNYGYTF	TGTGCCAGCTCCCCAGGACAGGGGAACTATGGCTACACCTTC
TRBJ2-5	.	TRBV6-5	once	CASSSRPSDYQETQYF	TGTGCCAGCAGTTCCCGTCCCTCCGACTACCAAGAGACCCAGTACTTC
TRBJ2-3	.	TRBV7-7	.	CASSRGQGTDTQYF	TGTGCCAGCAGCCGAGGGCAGGGCACAGATACGCAGTATTTT
TRBJ2-5	TRBD1	TRBV5-1	.	CASSRTGGETQYF	TGCGCCAGCAGCAGGACAGGGGGGGAGACCCAGTACTTC
TRBJ2-2	.	TRBV3-1/TRBV3-2	.	CASSQVGGANTGELFF	TGTGCCAGCAGCCAAGTAGGGGGGGCGAACACCGGGGAGCTGTTTTTT
TRBJ2-5	TRBD2	TRBV11-2	.	CASSLEAAGMETQYF	TGTGCCAGCAGCCTTGAGGCAGCGGGGATGGAGACCCAGTACTTC
TRBJ2-5	TRBD2	TRBV18	once	CASSPPPAGLAGGQETQYF	TGTGCCAGCTCACCACCACCCGCGGGACTAGCGGGGGGGCAAGAGACCCAGTACTTC
TRBJ1-2	.	TRBV6-5	once	CASSRGNYGYTF	TGTGCCAGCAGCAGAGGGAACTATGGCTACACCTTC
TRBJ2-3	TRBD2	TRBV2	.	CASMPGLAGGSGDTQYF	TGTGCCAGCATGCCGGGACTAGCGGGGGGGAGTGGAGATACGCAGTATTTT
TRBJ2-1	TRBD2	TRBV29-1	few	CSVAPWTSGEDEQFF	TGCAGCGTTGCTCCCTGGACTAGCGGGGAAGATGAGCAGTTCTTC
TRBJ2-7	TRBD2	TRBV5-4	.	CASSILAGGGYEQYF	TGTGCCAGCAGCATACTAGCGGGGGGTGGGTACGAGCAGTACTTC
TRBJ2-7	.	TRBV7-2	.	CASSSPRSGDRPYEQYF	TGTGCCAGCAGCTCCCCTAGGAGCGGTGATAGACCCTACGAGCAGTACTTC
TRBJ1-1	.	TRBV24-1	.	CATSDRWGREAFF	TGTGCCACGAGTGACCGGTGGGGGCGAGAAGCTTTCTTT
TRBJ2-5	.	TRBV5-1	.	CASSSEGGPWETQYF	TGCGCCAGCTCCTCGGAGGGGGGGCCTTGGGAGACCCAGTACTTC
TRBJ1-1	TRBD1	TRBV6-5	.	CASSYGYRGRWTEAFF	TGTGCCAGCAGTTACGGTTACAGGGGGCGGTGGACTGAAGCTTTCTTT
TRBJ1-3	.	TRBV25-1	.	CASSELSLTGNTIYF	TGTGCCAGCAGTGAATTATCCTTAACAGGAAACACCATATATTTT
TRBJ1-6	.	TRBV7-9	.	CASSSAWGGGGSPLHF	TGTGCCAGCAGCTCCGCTTGGGGGGGTGGAGGATCACCCCTCCACTTT
TRBJ1-6	.	TRBV28	.	CASRPGLSPLHF	TGTGCCAGCAGGCCAGGGCTTTCACCCCTCCACTTT
TRBJ2-1	TRBD2	TRBV5-1	.	CASSASSGRNEQFF	TGCGCCAGCAGCGCGTCTAGCGGGAGGAATGAGCAGTTCTTC
TRBJ1-1	TRBD1	TRBV7-9	.	CASTGGQGIGNTEAFF	TGTGCCAGCACCGGCGGACAGGGGATTGGGAACACTGAAGCTTTCTTT
TRBJ2-1	.	TRBV19	.	CASSMGGLTGNEQFF	TGTGCCAGTAGTATGGGGGGACTAACAGGGAACGAGCAGTTCTTC